Listed below are T cell receptor beta chains from one sample, sequenced in a study of cytomegalovirus exposure and HLA in healthy donors. Data came from immunoSEQ multiplex PCR; TCRdb stores just in-frame clones and leaves some out. There are about 190,000 clones in the sample; about 86% occur only once, and roughly 2.1% lies in the top ten. The sequenced sample was PBMCs. The receptor source for this set is a woman between 18 and 30 years old in good health and CMV-seropositive. CDR3s include the opening cysteine and the closing phenylalanine or tryptophan. A D gene is named only where the DNA matches it firmly. Size is omitted from some rows. Given values are once, few, many or a class for expanded clones.

j_call d_call clone_size v_call cdr3_aa cdr3_nt
TRBJ2-1 TRBD2 - TRBV7-9 CASSLALSSGNNEQFF TGTGCCAGCAGCTTAGCGCTCTCTAGCGGGAACAATGAGCAGTTCTTC
TRBJ1-2 TRBD1 - TRBV6-5 CASRGRDRGHGYTF TGTGCCAGCAGAGGCCGGGACAGGGGCCATGGCTACACCTTC
TRBJ2-3 TRBD2 few TRBV15 CATSRDLAGGPGTDTQYF TGTGCCACCAGCAGAGATCTAGCGGGGGGGCCGGGCACAGATACGCAGTATTTT
TRBJ1-1 - once TRBV7-3 CASSLGGGTEAFF TGTGCCAGCAGCTTAGGCGGGGGCACTGAAGCTTTCTTT
TRBJ1-2 TRBD1 few TRBV5-1 CASSSQGGNYGYTF TGCGCCAGCAGCTCACAGGGGGGCAACTATGGCTACACCTTC
TRBJ2-3 TRBD2 few TRBV9 CASSASGLAGGRGTDTQYF TGTGCCAGCAGCGCCTCGGGACTAGCGGGGGGCCGGGGCACAGATACGCAGTATTTT
TRBJ1-1 - - TRBV15 CATSRDLTNTEAFF TGTGCCACCAGCAGAGATCTAACGAACACTGAAGCTTTCTTT
TRBJ1-2 - - TRBV2 CASSEGGYGYTF TGTGCCAGCAGTGAAGGCGGCTATGGCTACACCTTC
TRBJ1-1 - - TRBV5-1 CASTTGGGEKAFF TGCGCCAGCACTACCGGCGGGGGCGAAAAGGCTTTCTTT
TRBJ2-1 TRBD2 - TRBV2 CASNPPSGGAYEQFF TGTGCCAGCAACCCTCCTAGCGGGGGGGCCTATGAGCAGTTCTTC
TRBJ2-1 TRBD1 once TRBV30 CAWSRGPPGGNEQFF TGTGCCTGGAGTAGGGGGCCCCCAGGGGGCAATGAGCAGTTCTTC
TRBJ1-3 TRBD1 - TRBV7-8 CASSPQGYLLRDTIYF TGTGCCAGCAGCCCACAGGGGTATCTTCTTAGGGACACCATATATTTT
TRBJ1-6 TRBD1 - TRBV30 CAWSVSGGFSPLHF TGTGCCTGGAGTGTATCAGGGGGCTTTTCACCCCTCCACTTT
TRBJ2-1 TRBD2 - TRBV5-1 CASSLARGGGNEQFF TGCGCCAGCAGCTTGGCGCGGGGGGGTGGCAATGAGCAGTTCTTC
TRBJ1-2 TRBD1 - TRBV30 CAWGTDEAYGYTF TGTGCCTGGGGGACAGACGAGGCGTATGGCTACACCTTC
TRBJ2-7 TRBD1 - TRBV15 CATSRDRTGGDEQYF TGTGCCACCAGCAGAGATAGGACAGGGGGCGACGAGCAGTACTTC
TRBJ2-1 - - TRBV19 CASSIESSYNEQFF TGTGCCAGTAGTATAGAATCCAGCTACAATGAGCAGTTCTTC
TRBJ1-1 - few TRBV4-2 CASSQERASGPGGGTEAFF TGTGCCAGCAGCCAAGAAAGGGCCTCGGGTCCCGGAGGTGGCACTGAAGCTTTCTTT
TRBJ2-7 - - TRBV7-9 CASSPGQSYEQYF TGTGCCAGCAGCCCTGGACAGTCCTACGAGCAGTACTTC
TRBJ1-2 - once TRBV30 CAWSPSQVGGYTF TGTGCCTGGAGCCCATCCCAGGTGGGTGGCTACACCTTC
TRBJ1-1 TRBD1 - TRBV13 CASSRLGGFVAEAFF TGTGCCAGCAGCCGTCTAGGGGGCTTTGTTGCTGAAGCTTTCTTT
TRBJ1-1 - - TRBV4-1 CASSQDPTANTEAFF TGCGCCAGCAGCCAAGACCCGACAGCTAACACTGAAGCTTTCTTT
TRBJ1-2 TRBD1 - TRBV5-1 CASSSQGADGYTF TGCGCCAGCAGCTCTCAGGGGGCGGATGGCTACACCTTC
TRBJ1-2 - - TRBV7-9 CASSPPDGLYTF TGTGCCAGCAGCCCCCCGGATGGGCTTTACACCTTC
TRBJ2-1 TRBD1 few TRBV30 CAWSSGQGLYNEQFF TGTGCCTGGAGCTCGGGACAGGGGCTCTACAATGAGCAGTTCTTC
TRBJ1-1 TRBD1 - TRBV5-4 CASSWDRGMAAFF TGTGCCAGCAGCTGGGACAGGGGAATGGCTGCTTTCTTT
TRBJ2-2 - - TRBV7-3 CASQRSQGTGELFF TGTGCCAGCCAGCGGTCCCAGGGGACCGGGGAGCTGTTTTTT
TRBJ1-3 - - TRBV29-1 CSVVSRNTIYF TGCAGCGTTGTGTCTCGAAACACCATATATTTT